The clone carrying this T cell receptor (beta chain) showed up just a few times. What it binds is not known. This sample was taken from a study of Graves' ophthalmopathy and Graves' hyperthyroidism. Study outcomes and limitations: Discrimination between ophthalmopathy and stable hyperthyroidism by a 13-signature model showed nearly 90% sensitivity and about 80% specificity.

The CDR3 extends over 15 amino acids. Germline V gene sequence: CDR1 SNHLY, CDR2 FYNNEI. The J segment lost 2 bases and the V segment lost 4 bases, leaving 5 bases of the junction unmatched. Patients were left out if they had other autoimmune diseases, uncontrolled infections, pregnancy or lactation. Thyroid ultrasound, orbital computed tomography, TRAb, serum thyroxine and clinical symptoms formed the basis of diagnosis. Transcripts of RNA were the source for amplifying TCR beta CDR3 regions. HTBI primers were employed in first-round RT-PCR, then a second-round multiplex PCR followed. MiXCR, run by TCRdb on the multiplex PCR reads, gives a single entry per CDR3 protein. The sample includes around 1,000,000 distinct CDR3 sequences, about 38% of them seen just once.

The sequence was obtained from an adult man with Graves' hyperthyroidism. Sequenced material: peripheral blood or thyroid tissue (not recorded which). The chain carries TRBV2 and TRBJ2-7, with TRBD2 matching over 10 bases. CDR3: CASSARGTSAYEQYF. CDR3 sequence (DNA): TGTGCCAGCAGTGCTAGGGGGACTAGCGCCTACGAGCAGTACTTC.